The rows below give T cell receptor beta chains drawn from one sample of a study of T cells expressing NK-cell markers. TCRdb reprocessed the 5' RACE reads; each CDR3 protein has one entry and no DNA is given. Its listing shows roughly 420,000 distinct CDR3 sequences. The sequencing input was blood T cells: a sorted CD56 or NKG2C T cell subset, CD4+ or CD8+ T cells, or bulk PBMC T cells (not recorded which). These receptors all stem from a woman between 18 and 75 years old in good health. Both conserved end residues are part of each CDR3.

TRBV11-2	16	TRBJ2-5	CASSFTSGGAWETQYF
TRBV3-1	16	TRBJ2-7	CASSQDIGINEYEQYF
TRBV24-1	15	TRBJ2-3	CATQHGGVGTDTQYF
TRBV27	16	TRBJ2-7	CASSLSLVVAPYEQYF
TRBV28	17	TRBJ2-4	CASSPYDRLVAKNIQYF
TRBV11-2	16	TRBJ2-2	CASSLLSNGNTGELFF
TRBV11-2	18	TRBJ2-5	CASRPGGLAAGGKETQYF
TRBV5-1	14	TRBJ1-5	CASSLGRGREPQHF
TRBV5-4	15	TRBJ2-5	CASSLVGGGAETQYF
TRBV28	14	TRBJ2-7	CASTNSGRVGEQYF
TRBV9	15	TRBJ2-1	CASSVEWTSVGEQFF
TRBV27	14	TRBJ2-5	CASSLQTGGTSQYF
TRBV28	16	TRBJ2-4	CASSPTSGLAKNIQYF
TRBV10-3	13	TRBJ1-4	CAISDRDNEKLFF
TRBV4-2	13	TRBJ2-7	CASSQRQGYEQYF
TRBV7-2	14	TRBJ2-3	CASNWGRGTDTQYF
TRBV5-1	14	TRBJ1-6	CTSSLGLDNSPLHF
TRBV11-2	19	TRBJ2-3	CASSRGLAGPDLDTDTQYF
TRBV12-3/TRBV12-4	11	TRBJ2-1	CASTTGGEQFF
TRBV9	17	TRBJ2-3	CASSVDGPGGPGDTQYF
TRBV19	19	TRBJ2-1	CASSMLSTEISKLGNEQFF
TRBV24-1	16	TRBJ2-2	CATSDPDRGWAGELFF
TRBV4-1	15	TRBJ1-1	CASSQVSGVNTEAFF
TRBV6-1	14	TRBJ1-1	CASSRFGQNTEAFF
TRBV7-6	14	TRBJ2-5	CASNSRGYQETQYF
TRBV6-1	15	TRBJ2-7	CASSEAPGRSYEQYF
TRBV4-3	13	TRBJ1-1	CASRGTSVGEAFF
TRBV7-9	15	TRBJ2-1	CASSLAVVIYNEQFF
TRBV12-3/TRBV12-4	13	TRBJ2-1	CASSYSQLREQFF
TRBV2	11	TRBJ2-3	CASKVQRGTYF
TRBV10-2	14	TRBJ2-7	CASRPRRDSYEQYF
TRBV15	15	TRBJ2-1	CATSTQGSSYNEQFF
TRBV4-3	17	TRBJ2-1	CASSQDPSGAFYNEQFF
TRBV12-3/TRBV12-4	14	TRBJ1-5	CASSLTGGRQPQHF
TRBV5-1	15	TRBJ2-7	CASSLPGTESYEQYF
TRBV12-3/TRBV12-4	15	TRBJ2-3	CASSLSGGAGDTQYF
TRBV12-3/TRBV12-4	13	TRBJ2-2	CASSSTEAGELFF
TRBV9	16	TRBJ2-4	CASSPLPDSAKNIQYF
TRBV28	15	TRBJ2-5	CASSRPGVAQETQYF
TRBV5-1	16	TRBJ1-2	CASATLQTGGFYGYTF
TRBV5-4	17	TRBJ2-5	CASSLDSSGLYQETQYF
TRBV7-2	16	TRBJ2-1	CASSLRWEGHNNEQFF
TRBV9	13	TRBJ2-1	CASSVSTLNEQFF
TRBV5-6	16	TRBJ1-6	CASSLWAGQPGSPLHF
TRBV12-3/TRBV12-4	13	TRBJ2-7	CASSFRDMGEQYF
TRBV4-3	15	TRBJ2-2	CASSQVGGASGELFF
TRBV6-1	13	TRBJ1-1	CASKGQLNTEAFF
TRBV9	14	TRBJ2-6	CASSESSGANVLTF
TRBV7-8	17	TRBJ2-5	CASSLLAGAARGETQYF
TRBV12-3/TRBV12-4	16	TRBJ2-5	CASSLPTEFQGETQYF
TRBV29-1	12	TRBJ2-7	CSVDRGSGEQYF
TRBV28	15	TRBJ2-3	CASSPHTTGPDTQYF
TRBV2	15	TRBJ2-7	CASSAGTIRTLEQYF
TRBV27	16	TRBJ2-4	CASHQATGLAKNIQYF
TRBV14	16	TRBJ2-5	CASSQDLGRAWETQYF